This entry lists 4 T cell receptor beta chains sequenced from one sample in a study of OX40 agonist ivuxolimab in advanced cancers. This table comes from immunoSEQ multiplex PCR, and its TCRdb copy is limited to in-frame clones, with some not included. Among 90,000 to 100,000 clones listed, roughly nine tenths were seen once. Material: CD4+ or CD8+ T cells sorted from blood, obtained in a trial of the OX40 agonist ivuxolimab. All receptors derive from an adult with an advanced solid tumor such as melanoma, head and neck, liver or kidney cancer.

The rearrangement joins TRBV14 to TRBJ1-2; D ambiguous. The CDR3 runs 13 residues. Looked up from germline, CDR1 is SGHDN and CDR2 is FVKESK. Trimming cost V 2 bases and J 2 bases, with 6 bases left between them. The CDR3 DNA is TGTGCCAGCAGCCAACAGGAGAACTATGGCTACACCTTC. Its translation is CASSQQENYGYTF.

This chain joins TRBV7-9 and TRBJ1-5; D remains unclear. Between the trimmed V and J ends, which lost 5 bases and 4 bases, there was a span of 12 bases. This CDR3 contains 14 residues. The V gene's germline CDR1 is SEHNR and CDR2 FQNEAQ (reference sequence). The CDR3 reads CASSLKGDNQPQHF. DNA of the CDR3: TGTGCCAGCAGCCTAAAAGGTGATAATCAGCCCCAGCATTTT. Variable domain in full (rest from reference TRBV7-9 and TRBJ1-5): DTGVSQNPRHKITKRGQNVTFRCDPISEHNRLYWYRQTLGQGPEFLTYFQNEAQLEKSRLLSDRFSAERPKGSFSTLEIQRTEQGDSAMYLCASSLKGDNQPQHFGDGTRLSIL.

This chain connects TRBV5-1 to TRBJ2-3, with 9 bases aligning to TRBD2. CDR1 is SGHRS and CDR2 is YFSETQ in the germline V gene. Trimming at V came to 1 base and at J to 2 bases, leaving 11 bases not matched to a gene. The CDR3 consists of 18 residues. The CDR3 region has the DNA TGCGCCAGCAGCTTGTCAACGGGGACTAGCCGAAACACAGATACGCAGTATTTT. This translates into CASSLSTGTSRNTDTQYF.

The chain is built from TRBV6-1 and TRBJ2-6; D is ambiguous. With 8 bases removed from V and 0 bases from J, the gap between germline ends came to 8 bases. The CDR3 runs to 14 residues. Germline V gene data show CDR1 as MNHNS and CDR2 as SASEGT. CDR3 sequence reads: CASQHVSGANVLTF. The CDR3 nucleotides are TGTGCCAGCCAGCACGTCTCTGGGGCCAACGTCCTGACTTTC.